The clone carrying this T cell receptor beta chain was observed a handful of times. Germline V gene data show CDR1 as ENHRY and CDR2 as SYGVKD. This CDR3 has 14 amino acids. V was clipped by 3 bases and J by 4 bases; unmatched bases: 6. The data originate from a study of T-cell reconstitution after alpha-beta-depleted transplantation in children. Preparation of the TCRbeta library used unique molecular identifiers. TCRdb recomputed calls from the PCR reads with MiXCR, one row per CDR3 protein. The sample has 330,000 or so distinct CDR3 sequences; 10% are singletons. Sequences were derived from PBMCs from the stem cell graft donor, sampled from the stem cell graft. The chain links TRBV10-3 to TRBJ2-7; 7 bases are shared with TRBD2. This TCR derives from a human donor who donated a stem cell graft to a child with acute lymphoblastic leukemia. CDR3 DNA sequence: TGTGCCATCAGTGAAGGGTTGCGGGGGTACGAGCAGTACTTC. Translation gives CAISEGLRGYEQYF.